Shown below are 17 T cell receptor beta chains from a single sample sequenced in a study of blood T cell repertoires in COVID-19. Using immunoSEQ multiplex PCR, the repertoire was profiled, and TCRdb retains in-frame clones only, with some absent. The repertoire holds around 110,000 clones, with around four fifths as singletons. The sequenced sample was peripheral blood. The receptors originated from a man aged 55 to 69 with active or convalescent COVID-19.

This clone appeared a single time. This chain joins TRBV5-4 and TRBJ1-1, with 9 bases that match TRBD1. After removal of 5 bases from V and 4 bases from J, the junction contained 9 bases not matched to a gene. The CDR3 loop spans 15 amino acids. CDR1 and CDR2 (germline): SGHNT, YYREEE (reference sequence). In DNA form, the CDR3 reads TGTGCCAGCAGTTCTAAACAGGGGGCGAGCACTGAAGCTTTCTTT. It translates to CASSSKQGASTEAFF.

The chain carries TRBV3-1 (or the pseudogene TRBV3-2) and TRBJ2-7; 7 bases match TRBD1. From germline, CDR1 is LGHDT and CDR2 YNNKEL (reference sequence). Trimming removed 6 bases from V and 4 bases from J; junction bases left unmatched: 6. The CDR3 is 13 amino acids. In DNA form, the CDR3 reads TGTGCCAGCAGTCGGACAGGCTTATACGAGCAGTACTTC. Translation: CASSRTGLYEQYF.

The chain joins TRBV28 to TRBJ1-2; 7 bases line up with TRBD1. The V and J ends lost 7 bases and 4 bases, in that order; junction bases with no gene match: 6. Looked up from germline, CDR1 is MDHEN and CDR2 is SYDVKM. The CDR3 covers 13 residues. CDR3 coding DNA: TGTGCCAGCACCCAGACAGGGCCCTATGGCTACACCTTC. The encoded protein is CASTQTGPYGYTF.

The V and J genes are TRBV4-1 and TRBJ2-1, with TRBD2 identical over 10 bases. CDR1 and CDR2 from the germline V gene are MGHRA and YSYEKL. This CDR3 comprises 17 residues. With V trimmed by 0 bases and J by 3 bases, 5 bases remained unmatched. Here the CDR3 DNA reads TGCGCCAGCAGCCAAGAAGGTACTAGCGGGAACTACAATGAGCAGTTCTTC. Translated: CASSQEGTSGNYNEQFF.

This chain links TRBV7-7 with TRBJ2-6, with D perhaps matching TRBD2 (6 bases). The V end was cut by 1 base, the J end by 4 bases, with 14 bases between. The CDR3 covers 17 residues. The germline V gene has CDR1 SSHAT and CDR2 FNYEAQ (reference sequence). CDR3 region: CASSLVFGTPGANVLTF. Here the CDR3 DNA reads TGTGCCAGCAGCTTAGTTTTTGGGACTCCAGGGGCCAACGTCCTGACTTTC.

The rearrangement uses TRBV24-1 and TRBJ2-5, with D possibly TRBD2 on 6 matching bases. The CDR3 runs 14 residues. V gave up 4 bases and J gave up 9 bases, with 17 bases separating them. Germline V gene lookup returns CDR1 KGHDR and CDR2 SFDVKD. The CDR3 region is CATSDQRDSMAQYF. The CDR3 coding sequence is TGTGCCACCAGTGACCAAAGGGACTCTATGGCCCAGTACTTC.

This chain links TRBV28 with TRBJ2-7, with 9 bases matching TRBD2. Germline V lookup: CDR1 MDHEN, CDR2 SYDVKM. The CDR3 is 13 amino acids. CDR3 in amino acids: CADGREGVHEQYF. CDR3 bases: TGTGCTGACGGGCGGGAGGGAGTACACGAGCAGTACTTC.

V usage is TRBV27 and J usage is TRBJ1-1; perhaps TRBD1 as D (5 bases). The germline V and J ends were trimmed by 6 bases and 4 bases, with 15 bases remaining between them. Germline CDR1 and CDR2: MNHEY and SMNVEV (reference sequence). There are 14 residues in the CDR3. CDR3 region: CASSPLRAPTEAFF. CDR3 DNA sequence: TGTGCCAGCAGCCCCCTCAGGGCCCCCACTGAAGCTTTCTTT.

Only a few counts were recorded for this clone. The CDR3: CASSLGQGNTGELFF. CDR3 sequence (DNA): TGCGCCAGCAGCTTGGGACAGGGCAACACCGGGGAGCTGTTTTTT. The V gene is TRBV5-1, the J gene TRBJ2-2, with 7 bases lining up with TRBD1. Germline CDR1 reads SGHRS; CDR2 reads YFSETQ. V gave up 0 bases and J gave up 2 bases; unmatched junction bases: 1. This CDR3 contains 15 residues. The whole variable domain, remainder taken from reference TRBV5-1 and TRBJ2-2, is KAGVTQTPRYLIKTRGQQVTLSCSPISGHRSVSWYQQTPGQGLQFLFEYFSETQRNKGNFPGRFSGRQFSNSRSEMNVSTLELGDSALYLCASSLGQGNTGELFFGEGSRLTVL.

This chain connects TRBV27 to TRBJ2-7, with a weak D call TRBD2 (6 bases). The CDR3 length is 14 residues. Germline V CDR1 and CDR2: MNHEY, SMNVEV (reference sequence). Trimming removed 0 bases at V and 3 bases at J, with 9 bases between. The CDR3 DNA is TGTGCCAGCAGTTTATCGGGACTCCTCTACGAGCAGTACTTC. Protein sequence: CASSLSGLLYEQYF.

This clone was recorded a few times. The genes are TRBV5-1 and TRBJ2-7, with 9 bases aligning to TRBD1. Germline V gives CDR1 SGHRS, CDR2 YFSETQ. Trimming cost V 2 bases and J 6 bases; bases outside gene matches: 6. The CDR3 has 14 amino acids. This CDR3 is CASSLGRQGGEQYF. The CDR3 nucleotides are TGCGCCAGCAGCTTAGGGCGACAGGGGGGCGAGCAGTACTTC.

The genes are TRBV30 and TRBJ1-2, with D perhaps TRBD1 (6 bases). CDR3 size: 16 residues. Trimming stripped 5 bases from V and 0 bases from J, with 19 bases between. In germline, CDR1 is GTSNPN, CDR2 SVGIG (reference sequence). The CDR3 DNA follows: TGTGCCTGGGACACAGGGAAAAGAGTAGCTAACTATGGCTACACCTTC. It yields the protein CAWDTGKRVANYGYTF. Full variable domain (outside the CDR3, taken from reference TRBV30 and TRBJ1-2): SQTIHQWPATLVQPVGSPLSLECTVEGTSNPNLYWYRQAAGRGLQLLFYSVGIGQISSEVPQNLSASRPQDRQFILSSKKLLLSDSGFYLCAWDTGKRVANYGYTFGSGTRLTVV.

This clone showed up just once. The chain links TRBV19 to TRBJ2-4; D is possibly TRBD2 (5 bases). CDR3 length: 13 amino acids. Deletions cut 6 bases from V and 12 bases from J, with 18 bases between. Germline V gene sequence: CDR1 LNHDA, CDR2 SQIVND (reference sequence). This chain's CDR3 is CASSPTGVQDQYF. CDR3 nucleotides: TGTGCCAGTAGCCCCACCGGGGTGCAAGATCAGTACTTC.

The chain employs TRBV20-1 and TRBJ2-5, with a weak D call TRBD1 (5 bases). The germline V gene has CDR1 DFQATT and CDR2 SNEGSKA (reference sequence). The CDR3 runs 11 residues. The ends were cut back, 6 bases at V and 2 bases at J, with 7 bases in the middle. As DNA, the CDR3 is TGCAGTGCGGACAAACAAGAGACCCAGTACTTC. This translates into CSADKQETQYF.

This chain connects TRBV28 to TRBJ1-1, with 8 bases lining up with TRBD1. Germline V gene sequence: CDR1 MDHEN, CDR2 SYDVKM. There are 15 residues in the CDR3. Trimming at V came to 6 bases and at J to 1 base, leaving 7 bases not matched to a gene. The CDR3 DNA is TGTGCCAGCAGCCCCCCGGGACAGGAGAACACTGAAGCTTTCTTT. Its protein is CASSPPGQENTEAFF.

This chain joins TRBV14 and TRBJ1-1; no firm D call. This CDR3 is built from 16 residues. Trimming left V 1 base short and J 1 base short, with 13 bases between. Germline CDR1 and CDR2: SGHDN and FVKESK. CDR3 in DNA: TGTGCCAGCAGCCAAGCAGCACAGAGTTGGAACACTGAAGCTTTCTTT. Protein: CASSQAAQSWNTEAFF.

This clone appeared a single time. The chain recombines TRBV5-4 with TRBJ1-2; no clear D. V shed 2 bases and J shed 8 bases, with 10 bases lying between them. From germline, CDR1 is SGHNT and CDR2 YYREEE (reference sequence). The CDR3 loop spans 12 amino acids. In DNA form, the CDR3 reads TGTGCCAGCAGCTTTTGGAGGGAAGGCTACACCTTC. Encoded protein: CASSFWREGYTF. Variable domain in full (rest from reference TRBV5-4 and TRBJ1-2): ETGVTQSPTHLIKTRGQQVTLRCSSQSGHNTVSWYQQALGQGPQFIFQYYREEENGRGNFPPRFSGLQFPNYSSELNVNALELDDSALYLCASSFWREGYTFGSGTRLTVV.